The clone carrying this T cell receptor (beta chain) was observed at least ten times. The V gene's germline CDR1 is DFQATT and CDR2 SNEGSKA (reference sequence). The CDR3 runs to 13 residues. V was pared by 5 bases and J by 8 bases, with 6 bases of the junction left unmatched. To make TCR beta libraries, researchers used iRepertoire HTBI primers and Arm-PCR of CDR3 regions. TCRdb called the multiplex PCR reads again in MiXCR, with one record for every CDR3 protein. This sample carries 550,000 to 600,000 distinct CDR3 sequences, around 16% of them seen once, and the ten largest clones take more than 10%. This entry is derived from a study of regulatory T cells in long-lasting Graves disease. The time point is: newly diagnosed GD, antithyroid drugs for less than 3 months. PBMC-derived RNA was used for the TCR library. These same records also appear under a second study, on T cells in Graves' hyperthyroidism and ophthalmopathy. From that report: Newly diagnosed patients aged 18 to 65 had hyperthyroidism of under 2 months' duration.

This chain connects TRBV20-1 to TRBJ2-1; 10 nucleotides agree with TRBD2. This clonotype was sampled from a man younger than 30 with Graves disease. Sequenced material: peripheral blood mononuclear cells (PBMCs), taken at new diagnosis, from a patient treated with antithyroid drugs. CDR3: CSAPSGSMDEQFF. As DNA, the CDR3 is TGCAGTGCTCCTAGCGGGAGTATGGATGAGCAGTTCTTC.